What follows describes a single TCR beta chain. What it binds is not known. A read error may produce the germline difference seen at one junction end. This record belongs to a study of cytomegalovirus exposure and HLA in healthy donors. Whole-study context: Researchers previously reported finding about 110 million unique TCR beta sequences from about 179 million T cells.

This CDR3 has 13 amino acids. Per germline, CDR1 LNHDA and CDR2 SQIVND (reference sequence). The study, taken as a whole, reports: Later analysis showed most CMV-associated TCR beta chains appearing HLA-restricted.

It was with 60 Vbeta and 13 Jbeta primers that the PCR ran. Clones were sequenced by immunoSEQ multiplex PCR, and TCRdb holds only the in-frame ones, with some missing. Of 100,000 to 150,000 clones detected, approximately 69% appear once; the ten largest clones hold over 5%. The receptor was derived from a man aged 35-49 years in good health and CMV-seropositive. The gene calls are TRBV19 and TRBJ2-2; 10 bases map to TRBD1. The sample was PBMCs. The CDR3 is CATGQGNAGELFF. CDR3 bases: TGTGCCACGGGACAGGGGAACGCCGGGGAGCTGTTTTTT.